The entry below describes one TCR beta chain. The antigen remains undetermined. Germline V gene lookup returns CDR1 SGHRS and CDR2 YFSETQ. The CDR3 consists of 15 residues. V lost 4 bases to trimming and J lost 6 bases, with 19 bases between them. The sample belongs to a study of T cell responses to AZD1222 COVID-19 vaccine. Overall study findings and caveats: Spike-specific TCR repertoires showed rising breadth and depth after two AZD1222 doses.

The assay was immunoSEQ multiplex PCR, and TCRdb's table has in-frame clones only and misses some. Seen here are about 150,000 clones, 85% to 90% observed once, and the top ten hold 5.5%. The source was peripheral blood, collected on day 0 of MenACWY control vaccination. V gene TRBV5-1 combines with J gene TRBJ2-5, with no clear D. The sequence derives from an adult in good health. CDR3 in amino acids: CASSISGLHEKTQYF. The CDR3 DNA is TGCGCCAGCAGCATTTCCGGGCTACACGAGAAGACCCAGTACTTC.